This TCR beta chain comes out of a study of OX40 agonist ivuxolimab in advanced cancers. Background on the study: Subjects had a mean age of about 65 years, with a range of about 23 to 79; 82.7% were male. Partial responses were observed in three patients, of whom one had hepatocellular carcinoma and two had cutaneous melanoma.

Germline V gene data show CDR1 as SGHTA and CDR2 as FQGNSA. The CDR3 has 16 amino acids. V gave up 4 bases and J gave up 2 bases, with 18 bases separating them. Assay used: immunoSEQ multiplex PCR; TCRdb lists only in-frame clones, some missing. The table has 30,000 to 40,000 clones, about 84% seen once. Material: CD4+ or CD8+ T cells sorted from blood, obtained in a trial of the OX40 agonist ivuxolimab. The V call is TRBV7-2, the J call TRBJ2-7; D may correspond to TRBD1 or TRBD2 (6 bases each). The receptor comes from an adult with an advanced solid tumor such as melanoma, head and neck, liver or kidney cancer. The CDR3 DNA reads TGTGCCAGCAGCTCAGCTGGGGGCGGGATGACCTACGAGCAGTACTTC. This translates into CASSSAGGGMTYEQYF.